This T cell receptor beta chain was recovered during a study of T cells in narcolepsy. Study-level information: Patients with NT1 or NT2 and healthy control donors were enrolled.

General study points: Same-patient CSF and blood CD4+ T cell clonotypes included HCRT-specific and TRIB2-specific autoreactive ones.

To note about this clone: Its target is unknown. The junction shows a germline mismatch at one end, possibly a read error.

The germline V gene has CDR1 SGHVS and CDR2 FNYEAQ. The CDR3 extends over 16 amino acids. The protocol was immunoSEQ multiplex PCR, while the TCRdb copy is restricted to in-frame clones and leaves out a portion. The sample has about 10,000 clones; 60% to 80% are singletons. The sample comprised CD45RA- memory CD8+ T cells from PBMCs. The clonotype comes from a human donor with narcolepsy. The genes are TRBV7-6 and TRBJ2-2; 10 nucleotides align to TRBD2. The CDR3 here is CASTLPGLAATGELFF. The DNA for the CDR3 is TGTGCCAGCACCTTACCCGGACTAGCGGCCACCGGGGAGCTGTTTTTT.